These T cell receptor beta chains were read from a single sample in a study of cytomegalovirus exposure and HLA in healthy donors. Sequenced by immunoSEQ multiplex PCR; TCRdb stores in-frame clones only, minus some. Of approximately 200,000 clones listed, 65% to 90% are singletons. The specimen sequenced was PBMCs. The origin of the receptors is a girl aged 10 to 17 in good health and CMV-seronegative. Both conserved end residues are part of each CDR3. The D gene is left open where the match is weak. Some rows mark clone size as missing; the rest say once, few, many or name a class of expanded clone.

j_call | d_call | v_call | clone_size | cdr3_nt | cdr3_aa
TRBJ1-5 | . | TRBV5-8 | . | TGTGCCAGCAGCTCCTACGTGGGGGGGAATCAGCCCCAGCATTTT | CASSSYVGGNQPQHF
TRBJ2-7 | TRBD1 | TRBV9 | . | TGTGCCAGCAGCGTAGCGACCGAGACAGGGTGGCTAGTCGAGCAGTACTTC | CASSVATETGWLVEQYF
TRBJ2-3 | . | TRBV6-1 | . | TGTGCCAGCAGTGAAGCGGGGCCGAGGGATACGCAGTATTTT | CASSEAGPRDTQYF
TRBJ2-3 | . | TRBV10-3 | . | TGTGCCATCAGTGCCACTAAGGGGGCGCAGTATTTT | CAISATKGAQYF
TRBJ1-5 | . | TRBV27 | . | TGTGCCAGCAGTTTCTATAGCAATCAGCCCCAGCATTTT | CASSFYSNQPQHF
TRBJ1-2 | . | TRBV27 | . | TGTGCCAGCAGTTCGTCGGGTACCTATGGCTACACCTTC | CASSSSGTYGYTF
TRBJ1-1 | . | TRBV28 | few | TGTGCCAGCAGGCTACAGGGAAACACTGAAGCTTTCTTT | CASRLQGNTEAFF
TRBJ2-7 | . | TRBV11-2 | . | TGTGCCAGCAGCTTATTACAGGGCTACGAGCAGTACTTC | CASSLLQGYEQYF
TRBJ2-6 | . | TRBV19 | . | TGTGCCAGTACATCTGGGGCCAACGTCCTGACTTTC | CASTSGANVLTF
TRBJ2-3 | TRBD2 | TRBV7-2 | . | TGTGCCAGCAGCTTACTTAGCGGGGGGGGCACAGATACGCAGTATTTT | CASSLLSGGGTDTQYF
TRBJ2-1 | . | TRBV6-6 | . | TGTGCCAGCAGTTACTCTGGCGGGGAAAGTGTTGAGCAGTTCTTC | CASSYSGGESVEQFF
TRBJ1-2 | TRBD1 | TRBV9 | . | TGTGCCAGCAGCGTTCCGGGACAGGAAGACTCTGGCTACACCTTC | CASSVPGQEDSGYTF
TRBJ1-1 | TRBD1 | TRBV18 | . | TGTGCCAGCTCACGGGCAGGGGGAACTGAAGCTTTCTTT | CASSRAGGTEAFF
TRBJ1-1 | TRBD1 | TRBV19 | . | TGTGCCAGTAGTATAGAGACAGGGGGAGCTTTCTTT | CASSIETGGAFF
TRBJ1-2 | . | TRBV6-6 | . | TGTGCCAGCAGTTTAAATTTGGTTCCGGGGGAGGCTGGCTACACCTTC | CASSLNLVPGEAGYTF
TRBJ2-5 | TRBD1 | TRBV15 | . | TGTGCCACCAGCAGAGGTGTTCCGACAGGGAGCAAGACCCAGTACTTC | CATSRGVPTGSKTQYF
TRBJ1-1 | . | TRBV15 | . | TGTGCCACCAGCGAACGGAGGCACACTGAAGCTTTCTTT | CATSERRHTEAFF
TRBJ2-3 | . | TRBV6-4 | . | TGTGCCAGCAGTGAGTCGGGGGAGGCAGATACGCAGTATTTT | CASSESGEADTQYF
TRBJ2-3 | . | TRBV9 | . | TGTGCCAGCAGCGTTGACTGGGGGGGCACAGATACGCAGTATTTT | CASSVDWGGTDTQYF
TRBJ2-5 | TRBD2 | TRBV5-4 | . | TGTGCCAGCAGCGGGGCTAGCGGGTCCCAAGAGACCCAGTACTTC | CASSGASGSQETQYF
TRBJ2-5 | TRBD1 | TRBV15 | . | TGTGCCACCAGCAGCGCCAACAGGGGGCGCGGGGAGACCCAGTACTTC | CATSSANRGRGETQYF
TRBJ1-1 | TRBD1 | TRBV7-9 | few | TGTTCCAGCAGCTTGCCACGTCAGGGGGGCAGCACTGAAGCTTTCTTT | CSSSLPRQGGSTEAFF
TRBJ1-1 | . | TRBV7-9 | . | TGTGCCAGCAGCTTATCGGGGGGTCGCGCTTTCTTT | CASSLSGGRAFF
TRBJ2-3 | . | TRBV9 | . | TGTGCCAGCAGCGACACCGGGACTTATGGCACAGATACGCAGTATTTT | CASSDTGTYGTDTQYF
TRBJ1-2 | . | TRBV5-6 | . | TGTGCCAGCAGCTTGAGGGCCGGGGGCTATGGCTACACCTTC | CASSLRAGGYGYTF
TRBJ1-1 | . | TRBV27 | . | TGTGCCAGCAGTTCACAGACAGGAATGAACACTGAAGCTTTCTTT | CASSSQTGMNTEAFF
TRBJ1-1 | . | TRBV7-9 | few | TGTGCCAGCAGCTTACTTCAGGGTCGGACTGAAGCTTTCTTT | CASSLLQGRTEAFF
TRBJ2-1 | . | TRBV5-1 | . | TGCGCCAGCAGCTTGGTAGACAGGCGGGATGAGCAGTTCTTC | CASSLVDRRDEQFF
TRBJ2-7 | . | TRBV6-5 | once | TGTGCCAGCAGTTATCTCGGGGGAAGCTACGAGCAGTACTTC | CASSYLGGSYEQYF
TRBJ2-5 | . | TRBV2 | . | TGTGCCAGCAGTTCTGAGGGGAGGGAGACCCAGTACTTC | CASSSEGRETQYF
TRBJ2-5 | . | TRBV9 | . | TGTGCCAGCAGCCGAGGACAGACGTTCCAAGAGACCCAGTACTTC | CASSRGQTFQETQYF
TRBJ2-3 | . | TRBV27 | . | TGTGCCAGCAGGTACAGACTAAGAGATACACAGTATTTT | CASRYRLRDTQYF
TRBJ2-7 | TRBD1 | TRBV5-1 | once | TGCGCCAGCAGCTTGGACAGGGGACCCTACGAGCAGTACTTC | CASSLDRGPYEQYF
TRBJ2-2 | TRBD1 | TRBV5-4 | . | TGTGCCAGCAGCTTGGCGCCGGACAGGCTGGCCGGGGAGCTGTTTTTT | CASSLAPDRLAGELFF
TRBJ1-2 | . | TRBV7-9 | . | TGTGCCAGCAGCTTTACCCTGCGCGGAGCTAACTATGGCTACACCTTC | CASSFTLRGANYGYTF
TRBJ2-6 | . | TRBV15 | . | TGTGCCACCAGCAGTGGGCGCTCTGGGGCCAACGTCCTGACTTTC | CATSSGRSGANVLTF
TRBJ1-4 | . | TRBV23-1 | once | TGCGCCAGCAGACCAGACAGGATTGAAACTAATGAAAAACTGTTTTTT | CASRPDRIETNEKLFF
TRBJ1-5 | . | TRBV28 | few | TGTGCCAGCAGTCCAGATCAGCCCCAGCATTTT | CASSPDQPQHF
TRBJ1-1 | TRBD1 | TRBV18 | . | TGTGCCAGCTCGCCGGGACAGACGAAGAACACTGAAGCTTTCTTT | CASSPGQTKNTEAFF
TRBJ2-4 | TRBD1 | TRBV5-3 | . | TGTGCCAGAAGTCCAGGGGACAGGGAATTAGCCAAAAACATTCAGTACTTC | CARSPGDRELAKNIQYF
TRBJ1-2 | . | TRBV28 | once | TGTGCCAGCAGCCCCCACGCGCGAGCTGATGTTCAGGGTTATGGCTACACCTTC | CASSPHARADVQGYGYTF
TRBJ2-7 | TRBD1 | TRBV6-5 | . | TGTGCCAGCAGCCCCTGGACAGGGGGCATGAGGGAGCAGTACTTC | CASSPWTGGMREQYF
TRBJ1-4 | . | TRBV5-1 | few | TGCGCCAGCAGCTTCTCGGCAACTAATGAAAAACTGTTTTTT | CASSFSATNEKLFF
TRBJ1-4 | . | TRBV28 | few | TGTGCCAGCAGTTTCCTCCCTATGGTTGAAAAACTGTTTTTT | CASSFLPMVEKLFF
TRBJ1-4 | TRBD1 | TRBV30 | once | TGTGCCTGGAGTGAACAGGGGCTTCCCGAAAAACTGTTTTTT | CAWSEQGLPEKLFF
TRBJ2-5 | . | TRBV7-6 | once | TGTGCCAGCAGCGCCGACAGGCTCCAAGAGACCCAGTACTTC | CASSADRLQETQYF
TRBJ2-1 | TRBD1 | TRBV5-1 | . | TGCGCCAGCAGCTTGGGGGACAGCTACAATGAGCAGTTCTTC | CASSLGDSYNEQFF
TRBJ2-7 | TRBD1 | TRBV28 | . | TGTGCCAGCAGTTTAAGCGCTGTGGAGACAGGGGTCGAGCAGTACTTC | CASSLSAVETGVEQYF
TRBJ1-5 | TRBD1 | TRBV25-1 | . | TGTGCCAGCAGTGTTGACAGGGGATGGCCCCAGCATTTT | CASSVDRGWPQHF
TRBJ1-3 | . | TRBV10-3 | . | TGTGCCATCAGTGAGAACTTGCGCTCTGGAAACACCATATATTTT | CAISENLRSGNTIYF
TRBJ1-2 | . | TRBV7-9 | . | TGTGCCAGCAGCGAAAAGGACAGATATGGCTACACCTTC | CASSEKDRYGYTF
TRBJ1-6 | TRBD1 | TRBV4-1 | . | TGCGCCAGCAGCCTGGGGGACAGTTATAATTCACCCCTCCACTTT | CASSLGDSYNSPLHF
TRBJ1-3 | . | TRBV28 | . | TGTGCCAGCGCAGACAGTGTCTCTGGAAACACCATATATTTT | CASADSVSGNTIYF
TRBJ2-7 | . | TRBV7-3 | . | TGTGCCAGCAGTGCACCGGAGCGGGCAGCCTACGAGCAGTACTTC | CASSAPERAAYEQYF
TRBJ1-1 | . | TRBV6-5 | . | TGTGCCAGCAGTTCCCAGGGTATCACTGAAGCTTTCTTT | CASSSQGITEAFF